This T cell receptor (beta chain) is drawn from a study of patients and donors after allogeneic stem cell transplantation. TCRdb passed the RT-PCR reads through MiXCR, listing each CDR3 protein once. The table records 900,000 to 1,000,000 distinct CDR3 sequences, 15% to 20% of them present only once. V dropped 2 bases and J dropped 4 bases, with 10 bases sitting between them. Per germline, CDR1 LGHDT and CDR2 YNNKEL (reference sequence). The CDR3 spans 14 residues. This receptor was obtained from a human donor who was either an allogeneic HSCT recipient or a stem cell or donor lymphocyte infusion donor (not recorded which). It is not recorded whose cells these are; they may come from a transplant donor. The sequenced sample consisted of blood, either unsorted or a sorted T cell fraction (not recorded which). The chain has TRBV3-1 and TRBJ2-3; tentatively, D is TRBD2 (5 bases). The CDR3 is CASSQRTAADTQYF. CDR3 bases: TGTGCCAGCAGCCAAAGGACTGCCGCAGATACGCAGTATTTT.